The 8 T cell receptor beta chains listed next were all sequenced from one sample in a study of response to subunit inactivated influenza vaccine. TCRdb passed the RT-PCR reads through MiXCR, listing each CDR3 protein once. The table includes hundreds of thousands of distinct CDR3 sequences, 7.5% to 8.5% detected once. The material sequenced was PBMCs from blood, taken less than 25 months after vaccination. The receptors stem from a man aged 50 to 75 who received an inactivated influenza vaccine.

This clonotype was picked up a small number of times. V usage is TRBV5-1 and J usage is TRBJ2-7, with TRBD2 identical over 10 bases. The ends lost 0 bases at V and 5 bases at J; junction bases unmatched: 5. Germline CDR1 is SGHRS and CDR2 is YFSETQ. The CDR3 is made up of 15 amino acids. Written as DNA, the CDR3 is TGCGCCAGCAGCTTGGACGGGCTAGCGGGAGACGAGCAGTACTTC. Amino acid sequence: CASSLDGLAGDEQYF.

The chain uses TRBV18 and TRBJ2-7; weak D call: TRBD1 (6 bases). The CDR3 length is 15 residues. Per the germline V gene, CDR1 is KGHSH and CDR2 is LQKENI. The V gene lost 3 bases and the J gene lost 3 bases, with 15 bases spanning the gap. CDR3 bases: TGTGCCAGCTCACCCACACCGGGACAACTCTACGAGCAGTACTTC. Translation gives CASSPTPGQLYEQYF.

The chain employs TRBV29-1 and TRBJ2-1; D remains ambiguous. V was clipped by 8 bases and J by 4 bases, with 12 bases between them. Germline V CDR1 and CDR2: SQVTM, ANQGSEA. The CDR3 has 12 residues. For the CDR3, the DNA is TGCAGCATCAACCCCCGATACAATGAGCAGTTCTTC. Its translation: CSINPRYNEQFF.

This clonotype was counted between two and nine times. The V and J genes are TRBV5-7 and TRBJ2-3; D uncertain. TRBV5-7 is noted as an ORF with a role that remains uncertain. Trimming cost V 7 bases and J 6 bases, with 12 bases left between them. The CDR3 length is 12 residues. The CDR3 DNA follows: TGTGCCAGCGGCCTCGGGTGGGATACGCAGTATTTT. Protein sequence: CASGLGWDTQYF.

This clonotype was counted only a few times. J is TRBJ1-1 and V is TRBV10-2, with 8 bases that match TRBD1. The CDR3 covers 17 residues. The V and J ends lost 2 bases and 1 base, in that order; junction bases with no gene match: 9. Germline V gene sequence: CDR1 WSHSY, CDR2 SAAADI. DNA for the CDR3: TGCGCCAGCAGTGAGCACCTGACAGGGGTTGGGAACACTGAAGCTTTCTTT. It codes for CASSEHLTGVGNTEAFF.

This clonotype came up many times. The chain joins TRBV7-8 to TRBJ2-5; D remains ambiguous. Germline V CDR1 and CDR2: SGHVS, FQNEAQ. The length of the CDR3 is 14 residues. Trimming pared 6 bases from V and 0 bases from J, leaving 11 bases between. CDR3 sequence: CASRAERYQETQYF. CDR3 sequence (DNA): TGTGCCAGCAGGGCAGAACGATACCAAGAGACCCAGTACTTC.

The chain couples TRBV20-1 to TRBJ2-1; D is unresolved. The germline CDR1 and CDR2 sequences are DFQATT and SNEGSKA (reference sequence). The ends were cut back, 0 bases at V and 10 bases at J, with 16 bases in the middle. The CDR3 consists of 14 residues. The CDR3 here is CSARDFWPSDEQFF. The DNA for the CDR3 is TGCAGTGCTAGAGACTTCTGGCCCTCTGACGAGCAGTTCTTC.

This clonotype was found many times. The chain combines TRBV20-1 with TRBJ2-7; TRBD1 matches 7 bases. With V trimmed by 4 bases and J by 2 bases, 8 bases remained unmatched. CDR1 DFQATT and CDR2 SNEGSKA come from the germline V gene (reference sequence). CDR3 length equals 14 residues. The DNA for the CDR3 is TGCAGTGCTACTATTCCGGGACAGACCTACGAGCAGTACTTC. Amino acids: CSATIPGQTYEQYF.